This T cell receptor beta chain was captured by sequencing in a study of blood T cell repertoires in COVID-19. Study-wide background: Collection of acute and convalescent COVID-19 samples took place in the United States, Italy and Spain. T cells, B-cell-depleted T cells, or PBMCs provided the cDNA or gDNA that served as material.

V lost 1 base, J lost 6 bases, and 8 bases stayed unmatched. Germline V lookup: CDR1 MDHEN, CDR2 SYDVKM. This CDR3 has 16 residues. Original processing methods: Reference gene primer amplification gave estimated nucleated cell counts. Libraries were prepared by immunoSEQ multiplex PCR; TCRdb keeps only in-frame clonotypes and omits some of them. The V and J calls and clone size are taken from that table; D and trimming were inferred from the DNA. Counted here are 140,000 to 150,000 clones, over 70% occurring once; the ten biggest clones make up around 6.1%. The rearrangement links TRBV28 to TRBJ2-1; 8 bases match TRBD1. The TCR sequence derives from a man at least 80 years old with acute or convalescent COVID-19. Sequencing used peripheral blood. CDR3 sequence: CASSLSGQGGSNEQFF. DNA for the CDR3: TGTGCCAGCAGTTTATCCGGACAGGGTGGGAGCAATGAGCAGTTCTTC.